This T cell receptor beta chain emerged from a study of shared clonotypes between healthy human individuals. Study information: The study used three CD4 naive, three CD4 memory, two CD8 naive and one CD8 memory plate per donor.

Germline-derived CDR1 and CDR2 are SGHDT and YYEEEE. V lost 4 bases, J lost 3 bases, and 9 bases lay in between. The CDR3 loop spans 13 amino acids. The protocol was immunoSEQ multiplex PCR, while the TCRdb copy is restricted to in-frame clones and leaves out a portion. The sample records 1 million to 1.2 million clones, roughly 77% being singletons. HIV-negative, healthy adults without recent acute infections or vaccinations were the donors. The sample taken for sequencing was memory CD4+ T cells from PBMCs. Noted subset: CD45RA-negative fraction. The chain is built from TRBV5-6 and TRBJ2-3; D might be TRBD1 (6 bases). The clonotype was recovered from a man in his late teens or twenties in good health. Some clones in this sample may be carry-over from other donors' samples. CDR3 nucleotides: TGTGCCAGCAGCCCGGACAGAACAGATACGCAGTATTTT. Translating gives CASSPDRTDTQYF.